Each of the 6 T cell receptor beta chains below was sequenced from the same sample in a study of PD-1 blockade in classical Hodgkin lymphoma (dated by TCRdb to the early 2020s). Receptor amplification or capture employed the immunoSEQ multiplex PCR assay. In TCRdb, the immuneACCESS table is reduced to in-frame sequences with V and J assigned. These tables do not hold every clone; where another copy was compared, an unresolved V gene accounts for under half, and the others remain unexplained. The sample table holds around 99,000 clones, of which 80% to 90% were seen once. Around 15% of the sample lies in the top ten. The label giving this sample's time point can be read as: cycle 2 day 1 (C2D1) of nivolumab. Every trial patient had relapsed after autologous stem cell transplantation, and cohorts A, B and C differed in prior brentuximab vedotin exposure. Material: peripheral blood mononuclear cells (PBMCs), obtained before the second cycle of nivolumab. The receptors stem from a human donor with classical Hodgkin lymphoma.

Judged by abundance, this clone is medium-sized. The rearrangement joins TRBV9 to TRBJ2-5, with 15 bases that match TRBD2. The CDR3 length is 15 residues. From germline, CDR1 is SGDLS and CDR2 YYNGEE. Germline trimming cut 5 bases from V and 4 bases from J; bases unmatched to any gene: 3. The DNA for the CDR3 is TGTGCCAGCAGTGGGACTAGCGGGAGGCGAGAGACCCAGTACTTC. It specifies CASSGTSGRRETQYF.

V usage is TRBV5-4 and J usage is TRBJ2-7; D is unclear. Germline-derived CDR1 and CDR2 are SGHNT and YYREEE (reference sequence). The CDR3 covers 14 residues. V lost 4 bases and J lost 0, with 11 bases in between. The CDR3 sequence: CASSHRTGSYEQYF. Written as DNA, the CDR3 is TGTGCCAGCAGCCACCGGACGGGCTCCTACGAGCAGTACTTC.

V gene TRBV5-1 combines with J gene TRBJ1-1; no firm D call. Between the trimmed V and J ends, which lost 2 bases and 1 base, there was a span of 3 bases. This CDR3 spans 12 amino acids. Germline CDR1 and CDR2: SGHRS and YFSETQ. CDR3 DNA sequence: TGCGCCAGCAGCTTCGGGAACACTGAAGCTTTCTTT. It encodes CASSFGNTEAFF.

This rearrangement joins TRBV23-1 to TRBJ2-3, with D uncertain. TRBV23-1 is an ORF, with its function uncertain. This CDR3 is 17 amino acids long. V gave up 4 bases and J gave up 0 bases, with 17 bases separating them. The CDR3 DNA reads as TGCGCCAGCAGTCCGCTTGTCCGGGTATCTAGCACAGATACGCAGTATTTT. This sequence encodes CASSPLVRVSSTDTQYF.

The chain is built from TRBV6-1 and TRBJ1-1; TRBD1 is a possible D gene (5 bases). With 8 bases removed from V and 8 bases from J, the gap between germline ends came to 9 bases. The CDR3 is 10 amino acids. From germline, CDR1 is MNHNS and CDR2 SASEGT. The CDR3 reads CASRRGEAFF. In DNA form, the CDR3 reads TGTGCCAGCCGGCGGGGGGAAGCTTTCTTT.

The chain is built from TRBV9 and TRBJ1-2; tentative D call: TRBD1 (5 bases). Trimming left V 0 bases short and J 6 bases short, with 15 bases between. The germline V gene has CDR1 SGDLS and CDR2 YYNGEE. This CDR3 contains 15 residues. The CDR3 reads CASSVGRQSHNGYTF. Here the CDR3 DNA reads TGTGCCAGCAGCGTAGGTAGACAGTCTCACAATGGCTACACCTTC.